Below are 9 T cell receptor beta chains sequenced from a single sample in a study of blood T cell repertoires in COVID-19. Some clones are missing from TCRdb's copy, which holds only in-frame ones; the method was immunoSEQ multiplex PCR. The sample contains fewer than 110,000 clones, approximately 89% of which appear only once. Input material: peripheral blood. These receptors came from a man aged 45 to 65 with active or convalescent COVID-19.

This sequence joins TRBV19 and TRBJ1-1; maybe TRBD1 (6 bases). Trimming took 1 base from V and 1 from J, leaving 13 bases between them. The CDR3 runs 16 residues. Germline V lookup: CDR1 LNHDA, CDR2 SQIVND (reference sequence). The CDR3 region is CASSIAPLDRNTEAFF. CDR3 DNA sequence: TGTGCCAGTAGTATAGCCCCACTGGACAGGAACACTGAAGCTTTCTTT.

The gene calls are TRBV7-2 and TRBJ1-3; no reliable D call. With 5 bases removed from V and 0 bases from J, the gap between germline ends came to 11 bases. CDR1 and CDR2 (germline): SGHTA, FQGNSA. CDR3 size: 15 residues. DNA of the CDR3: TGTGCCAGCAGCGTAGGTGGAGGCTCTGGAAACACCATATATTTT. Protein product: CASSVGGGSGNTIYF.

The chain combines TRBV9 with TRBJ1-1; D might be TRBD1 (6 bases). CDR3 length: 15 amino acids. In germline, CDR1 is SGDLS, CDR2 YYNGEE. Trimming cost V 2 bases and J 0 bases, with 11 bases left between them. This CDR3 is CASSVGGLMNTEAFF. The CDR3 DNA is TGTGCCAGCAGCGTCGGGGGGCTAATGAACACTGAAGCTTTCTTT.

For this clone: Within the sample, other DNA sequences also encode this same CDR3. The rearrangement uses TRBV18 and TRBJ1-5; D is uncertain. Germline V gene data show CDR1 as KGHSH and CDR2 as LQKENI. CDR3 length: 13 residues. V lost 2 bases to trimming and J lost 4 bases, with 6 bases between them. This CDR3 is CASSPGENQPQHF. In DNA, the CDR3 is TGTGCCAGCTCACCAGGGGAGAATCAGCCCCAGCATTTT. The full variable domain, its missing parts supplied by reference TRBV18 and TRBJ1-5, is NAGVMQNPRHLVRRRGQEARLRCSPMKGHSHVYWYRQLPEEGLKFMVYLQKENIIDESGMPKERFSAEFPKEGPSILRIQQVVRGDSAAYFCASSPGENQPQHFGDGTRLSIL.

This chain links TRBV20-1 with TRBJ1-1; perhaps TRBD1 as D (6 bases). This CDR3 has 11 amino acids. Germline CDR1 DFQATT, CDR2 SNEGSKA (reference sequence). The CDR3 region is CSKLETGKTFF. CDR3 nucleotide sequence: TGCAGCAAATTAGAGACAGGAAAGACTTTCTTT.

The V call is TRBV7-9, the J call TRBJ2-2; D perhaps matches TRBD1 (7 bases). V was pared by 11 bases and J by 4 bases, with 17 bases between. Looked up from germline, CDR1 is SEHNR and CDR2 is FQNEAQ (reference sequence). The CDR3 spans 14 residues. DNA of the CDR3: TGTGCCGGAGGGGGGACAGCTGGCACCGGGGAGCTGTTTTTT. It yields the protein CAGGGTAGTGELFF.

Worth noting for this clone: An end of the junction differs from the germline gene, which may be a read error. The V call is TRBV10-1, the J call TRBJ1-6; D is unresolved. CDR1 and CDR2 from the germline V gene are WNHNN and SYGVQD (reference sequence). The CDR3 runs to 14 residues. CDR3 sequence (DNA): TGCGCCAGCAGTGTCGCCAGGCCGAAGTCTTTCTTTCCCTTT. Translating it yields CASSVARPKSFFPF.

The chain joins TRBV29-1 to TRBJ1-2, with 7 nucleotides matching TRBD1. V lost 1 base and J lost 0; bases outside the gene matches: 8. From germline, CDR1 is SQVTM and CDR2 ANQGSEA. The CDR3 consists of 16 residues. The CDR3 loop is CSVEGGTAISNYGYTF. Written as DNA, the CDR3 is TGCAGCGTTGAAGGCGGGACAGCGATTTCTAACTATGGCTACACCTTC.

Only a few counts were recorded for this clone. The J gene is TRBJ2-2, the V gene TRBV6-1, with TRBD1 as a possible D gene (6 bases). In germline, CDR1 is MNHNS, CDR2 SASEGT. The CDR3 runs 16 residues. Trimming took 3 bases from V and 0 from J, leaving 11 bases between them. CDR3 protein: CASSEYGTPNTGELFF. The CDR3 region has the DNA TGTGCCAGCAGTGAGTACGGGACACCGAACACCGGGGAGCTGTTTTTT.